The next 3 T cell receptor beta chains were all read from a single sample in a study of T cells in Graves' hyperthyroidism and ophthalmopathy. The source material, RNA transcripts, was used to amplify TCR beta CDR3 regions. The TCR CDR3 was amplified in a first-round RT-PCR using the HTBI primer set. Each CDR3 protein is one row after TCRdb ran MiXCR on the multiplex PCR reads. This sample has roughly 650,000 distinct CDR3 sequences; roughly a sixth occur once, and the top ten carry around 3.5%. Sequenced material: blood. The receptors here all came from a woman in her forties with Graves' ophthalmopathy.

This rearrangement joins TRBV9 to TRBJ2-3; TRBD2 is a possible D gene (6 bases). CDR3 length: 15 amino acids. Germline V gene sequence: CDR1 SGDLS, CDR2 YYNGEE. Trimming left V 4 bases short and J 1 base short, with 13 bases between. This chain's CDR3 is CASSRRAGRTDTQYF. CDR3 bases: TGTGCCAGCAGCCGAAGGGCGGGGCGCACAGATACGCAGTATTTT.

This clonotype was seen more than once but under ten times. V and J are TRBV20-1 and TRBJ2-4, with TRBD1 identical over 12 bases. From germline, CDR1 is DFQATT and CDR2 SNEGSKA (reference sequence). The length of the CDR3 is 18 residues. With 3 bases clipped from V and 0 bases from J, the junction kept 9 bases outside the gene matches. CDR3 bases: TGCAGTGCTAGCCCGGGACAGGGGGCGCGTAAAGCCAAAAACATTCAGTACTTC. This sequence encodes CSASPGQGARKAKNIQYF.

This chain links TRBV2 with TRBJ2-2; D is unresolved. V was pared by 6 bases and J by 3 bases, with 5 bases between. This CDR3 is 12 amino acids long. The V gene's germline CDR1 is SNHLY and CDR2 FYNNEI. Here the CDR3 reads CASRKDTGELFF. The CDR3, as DNA: TGTGCCAGCAGGAAAGACACCGGGGAGCTGTTTTTT.